This T cell receptor (beta chain) emerged from a study of blood T cell repertoires in COVID-19. Across the study: Sources were T cells, B-cell-depleted T cells, or PBMCs; the material itself was cDNA or gDNA.

In the authors' workflow: From reference gene primer amplification, estimates of nucleated cell counts were derived. The table came from immunoSEQ multiplex PCR; TCRdb's copy has only in-frame clones and leaves some out. The V and J calls and clone size come from that table; D and trimming were worked out from the DNA. Altogether about 400,000 clones are present, 70% to 90% being singletons, with the ten largest covering about 2.1%. Sequencing was done on a sample of PBMCs or T cells enriched from blood (not recorded which). The clonotype was recovered from a woman between 40 and 50 years old with acute COVID-19.

CDR3 nucleotides: TGTGCCAGCAGCCCGGGCGTGGGGGCTCGATATTTATATAATTCACCCCTCCACTTT. Translated: CASSPGVGARYLYNSPLHF. The V and J genes are TRBV5-4 and TRBJ1-6, with a tentative D call TRBD1 (6 bases). This CDR3 is 19 amino acids long. Trimming cost V 4 bases and J 4 bases, with 24 bases left between them. Germline V gives CDR1 SGHNT, CDR2 YYREEE (reference sequence).